A single sample is the source of the 17 T cell receptor beta chains below, sequenced in a study of blood T cells in healthy people across ages. Using a J-beta primer mix together with a sample-barcoded 5' primer, a second PCR was run for roughly 6 to 11 cycles. TCRdb fed the 5' RACE reads into MiXCR, producing one record per CDR3 protein. The sample has roughly 800,000 distinct CDR3 sequences; around 36% are singletons. Sequenced: blood. The receptors were sampled from a man aged 18 to 29 in good health.

The chain carries TRBV7-6 and TRBJ2-1; 7 bases map to TRBD1. This CDR3 spans 16 amino acids. The V gene end was trimmed by 0 bases and the J gene end by 8 bases; junction bases not matched to a gene: 10. Germline V CDR1 and CDR2: SGHVS, FNYEAQ. The CDR3, as DNA: TGTGCCAGCAGCTTAGCGACATGGACAGGAGGCGATGAGCAGTTCTTC. Translated, it gives CASSLATWTGGDEQFF.

This sequence joins TRBV20-1 and TRBJ2-7; 7 positions agree with TRBD1. J lost 4 bases, V lost 3 bases, and 9 bases had no gene match. Germline V gene lookup returns CDR1 DFQATT and CDR2 SNEGSKA (reference sequence). The CDR3 is made up of 14 amino acids. Written as DNA, the CDR3 is TGCAGTGCTAGGTTAGGGGGCGGATTTTACGAGCAGTACTTC. It translates to CSARLGGGFYEQYF.

Here the CDR3 DNA reads TGCAGCGTTGAGGGAGGGGTCCGTTCCTACGAGCAGTACTTC. Residues: CSVEGGVRSYEQYF. The chain recombines TRBV29-1 with TRBJ2-7, with 7 bases lining up with TRBD2. The CDR3 has 14 residues. The V gene's germline CDR1 is SQVTM and CDR2 ANQGSEA. Trimming at V came to 3 bases and at J to 1 base, leaving 6 bases not matched to a gene.

The rearrangement uses TRBV21-1 and TRBJ2-3; the DNA was not compared with TRBD1, the D call given in the table. TRBV21-1 is a documented pseudogene. The CDR3 is 16 residues long. This CDR3 reads CASSKDPTEDTDTQYF. CDR3 coding DNA: TGTGCCAGCAGCAAAGACCCGACAGAAGACACAGATACGCAGTATTTT.

This clonotype was counted a single time. The chain recombines TRBV10-2 with TRBJ1-4; maybe TRBD1 (5 bases). Germline V CDR1 and CDR2: WSHSY, SAAADI. CDR3 length: 11 amino acids. V lost 6 bases and J 6 bases, leaving 5 bases between the germline ends. Here the CDR3 reads CASRGDEKLFF. CDR3 in DNA: TGCGCCAGCAGGGGGGATGAAAAACTGTTTTTT.

The sample holds many counts of this clonotype. This chain uses TRBV6-6 with TRBJ2-5; tentative D call: TRBD2 (6 bases). Trimming stripped 8 bases from V and 2 bases from J, with 9 bases between. The CDR3 consists of 12 residues. Germline CDR1 reads MNHNY; CDR2 reads SVGAGI (reference sequence). The CDR3 DNA is TGTGCCAGCCGGAGGGAACAAGAGACCCAGTACTTC. Its protein is CASRREQETQYF.

This clonotype was seen at least ten times. The gene calls are TRBV29-1 and TRBJ2-7; D not resolved. The ends were cut back, 6 bases at V and 2 bases at J, with 11 bases in the middle. The CDR3 extends over 12 amino acids. From germline, CDR1 is SQVTM and CDR2 ANQGSEA. The CDR3 loop reads CSVDDLAYEQYF. CDR3 DNA sequence: TGCAGCGTGGACGACCTTGCCTACGAGCAGTACTTC.

The table lists this clonotype with a few counts. V gene TRBV6-2 or TRBV6-3 combines with J gene TRBJ2-7; TRBD1 matches at 7 bases. The CDR3 runs to 17 residues. J lost 0 bases, V lost 5 bases, and 13 bases had no gene match. Germline V gives CDR1 MNHEY, CDR2 SVGEGT. The CDR3 protein is CASSNTPRDRGSYEQYF. The CDR3 DNA reads TGTGCCAGCAGTAACACTCCCCGGGACAGAGGCTCCTACGAGCAGTACTTC.

Many counts were recorded for this clonotype. The chain carries TRBV12-3 or TRBV12-4 and TRBJ1-6; D is undetermined. V was shortened by 5 bases and J by 13 bases, with 12 bases between the two germline ends. The CDR3 spans 12 residues. The CDR3 DNA sequence: TGTGCCAGCAGTCTCACAGCGCCGCCCCTCCACTTT. This sequence encodes CASSLTAPPLHF.

This clonotype was observed a few times. The chain joins TRBV12-3 or TRBV12-4 to TRBJ1-5; possible D gene TRBD1, 5 bases. Trimming pared 2 bases from V and 1 base from J, leaving 12 bases between. CDR3 size: 16 residues. CDR3 protein: CASSLSGGGSNQPQHF. CDR3 DNA sequence: TGTGCCAGCAGTTTATCTGGGGGGGGGAGCAATCAGCCCCAGCATTTT.

The V and J genes are TRBV20-1 and TRBJ2-1; no clear D gene. The CDR3 is 12 amino acids. Germline V CDR1 and CDR2: DFQATT, SNEGSKA (reference sequence). The V and J ends lost 2 bases and 4 bases respectively, with 6 bases between them. The CDR3 reads CSARSQYNEQFF. The CDR3, as DNA: TGCAGTGCTAGAAGTCAGTACAATGAGCAGTTCTTC.

CDR3 coding DNA: TGCGCCAGCAGCCGAGACAGGGTGGGAAGGACAGATACGCAGTATTTT. Translating gives CASSRDRVGRTDTQYF. The chain employs TRBV4-3 and TRBJ2-3, with 7 bases lining up with TRBD1. The CDR3 length is 16 residues. V lost 4 bases to trimming and J lost 3 bases; unmatched junction nucleotides: 10. Germline-derived CDR1 and CDR2 are LGHNA and YSLEER.

This chain connects TRBV27 to TRBJ1-1, with D possibly TRBD1 on 6 matching bases. Trimming pared 7 bases from V and 4 bases from J, leaving 16 bases between. The CDR3 contains 14 residues. CDR1 and CDR2 from the germline V gene are MNHEY and SMNVEV (reference sequence). CDR3 in DNA: TGTGCCAGCAAGTTTCCGGGGGGCGGCACTGAAGCTTTCTTT. Translating gives CASKFPGGGTEAFF.

This clonotype has only a few counts. The rearrangement joins TRBV7-9 to TRBJ2-5; D is unclear. V was clipped by 4 bases and J by 0 bases, with 9 bases between them. CDR1 and CDR2 from the germline V gene are SEHNR and FQNEAQ (reference sequence). The CDR3 consists of 14 residues. The CDR3 sequence: CASSSDLYQETQYF. The CDR3 DNA sequence: TGTGCCAGCAGCTCGGACCTGTACCAAGAGACCCAGTACTTC.

This chain links TRBV27 with TRBJ1-2, with TRBD1 matching over 8 bases. Looked up from germline, CDR1 is MNHEY and CDR2 is SMNVEV (reference sequence). This CDR3 has 14 amino acids. Trimming removed 8 bases from V and 4 bases from J; junction bases left unmatched: 9. In DNA form, the CDR3 reads TGTGCCAGCGGCGACAGGGGACCACCCTATGGCTACACCTTC. It is translated as CASGDRGPPYGYTF.

This chain links TRBV5-1 with TRBJ2-1; perhaps TRBD2 as D (6 bases). The V gene lost 8 bases and the J gene lost 2 bases, with 17 bases spanning the gap. Germline lookup yields CDR1 SGHRS and CDR2 YFSETQ. The length of the CDR3 is 15 residues. CDR3: CASRAPGDAYNEQFF. CDR3 nucleotides: TGCGCCAGTCGAGCACCGGGGGATGCCTACAATGAGCAGTTCTTC.

This chain links TRBV29-1 with TRBJ2-5; 8 positions match TRBD1. With the DNA end fitting TRBJ2-7 better, the J assignment may be wrong. This CDR3 comprises 12 residues. Germline CDR1 is SQVTM and CDR2 is ANQGSEA. CDR3 loop: CSITGGIGEQYF. In nucleotides, the CDR3 is TGCAGCATCACAGGGGGAATCGGCGAGCAGTACTTC.